This entry features one TCR beta chain sequence. The source of the sample is a study of beta chain features in type 1 diabetes. Sequencing targeted expressed TCRB transcripts, as all isolated RNA had been reverse transcribed. The assay was immunoSEQ multiplex PCR, and TCRdb's table has in-frame clones only and misses some. The sample includes some 150,000 clones, 48% of them seen just once. This CDR3 has 13 amino acids. Trimming took 7 bases from V and 6 from J, leaving 16 bases between them. CDR1 and CDR2 from the germline V gene are SGDLS and YYNGEE. The rearrangement joins TRBV9 to TRBJ1-1; tentatively, D is TRBD1 (5 bases). The sequenced sample was Tregs from blood. This receptor was taken from a man aged 18 to 35 in good health. CDR3 loop: CASGGRRGPEAFF. CDR3 nucleotides: TGTGCCAGCGGGGGGAGGAGGGGCCCTGAAGCTTTCTTT.